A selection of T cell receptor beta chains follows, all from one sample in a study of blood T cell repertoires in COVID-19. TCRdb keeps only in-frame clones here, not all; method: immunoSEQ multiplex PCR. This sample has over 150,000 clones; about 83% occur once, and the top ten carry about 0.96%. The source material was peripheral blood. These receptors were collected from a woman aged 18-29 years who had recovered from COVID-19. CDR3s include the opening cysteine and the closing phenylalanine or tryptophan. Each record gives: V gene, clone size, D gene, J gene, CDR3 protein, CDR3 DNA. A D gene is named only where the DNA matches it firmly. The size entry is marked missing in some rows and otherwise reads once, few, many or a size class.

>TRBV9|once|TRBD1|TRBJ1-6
CASSPRQGYSPLHF
TGTGCCAGCAGCCCCCGACAGGGTTATTCACCCCTCCACTTT
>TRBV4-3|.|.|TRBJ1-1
CASSQTGRIEAFF
TGCGCCAGCAGCCAAACTGGGAGGATTGAAGCTTTCTTT
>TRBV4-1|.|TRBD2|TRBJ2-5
CASSQGIRGLAGLETQYF
TGCGCCAGCAGCCAAGGGATTAGAGGACTAGCGGGGCTAGAGACCCAGTACTTC
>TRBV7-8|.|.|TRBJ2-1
CASRSRTNNEQFF
TGTGCCAGCAGAAGTAGGACTAACAATGAGCAGTTCTTC
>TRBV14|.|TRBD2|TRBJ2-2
CASIQTRGGRGTGELFF
TGTGCCAGCATCCAGACGAGGGGAGGGCGCGGCACCGGGGAGCTGTTTTTT
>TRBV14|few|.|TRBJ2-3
CASSQAASVQYF
TGTGCCAGCAGCCAAGCTGCTAGCGTGCAGTATTTT
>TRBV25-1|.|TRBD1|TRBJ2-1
CASSEGGQAKYNEQFF
TGTGCCAGCAGTGAAGGGGGACAGGCGAAATACAATGAGCAGTTCTTC
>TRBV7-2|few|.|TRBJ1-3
CASSLGHGLSGNTIYF
TGTGCCAGCAGCTTAGGGCATGGACTCTCTGGAAACACCATATATTTT
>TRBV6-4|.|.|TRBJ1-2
CASSDHRFSGYTF
TGTGCCAGCAGTGATCACAGATTCAGTGGCTACACCTTC
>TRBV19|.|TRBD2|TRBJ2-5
CASSGGGAGETQYF
TGTGCCAGTAGTGGCGGGGGGGCCGGGGAGACCCAGTACTTC
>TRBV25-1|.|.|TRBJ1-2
CASSERQTNYGYTF
TGTGCCAGCAGTGAGCGACAGACTAACTATGGCTACACCTTC
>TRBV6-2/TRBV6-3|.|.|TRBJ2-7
CASSYSEESYEQYF
TGTGCCAGCAGTTACTCCGAGGAGTCCTACGAGCAGTACTTC
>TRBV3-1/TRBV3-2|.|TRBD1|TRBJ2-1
CASSQDSAGQGVNEQFF
TGTGCCAGCAGCCAAGACTCCGCTGGACAGGGCGTCAATGAGCAGTTCTTC
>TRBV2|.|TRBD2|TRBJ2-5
CASSRDYEETQYF
TGTGCCAGCAGCAGGGACTACGAGGAGACCCAGTACTTC
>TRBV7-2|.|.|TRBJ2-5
CASSLMGQGFETQYF
TGTGCCAGCAGCTTAATGGGGCAGGGGTTCGAGACCCAGTACTTC
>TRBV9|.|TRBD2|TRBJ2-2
CASRTSGGSGELFF
TGTGCCAGCAGGACTAGCGGGGGTTCCGGGGAGCTGTTTTTT
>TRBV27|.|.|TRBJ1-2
CASSFGRTYGYTF
TGTGCCAGCAGTTTCGGGAGAACCTATGGCTACACCTTC
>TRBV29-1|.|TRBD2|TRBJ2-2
CSLREGNTGELFF
TGCAGTTTGCGGGAGGGGAACACCGGGGAGCTGTTTTTT
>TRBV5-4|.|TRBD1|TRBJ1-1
CASSGTGGSEAFF
TGTGCCAGCAGTGGGACAGGGGGGTCTGAAGCTTTCTTT
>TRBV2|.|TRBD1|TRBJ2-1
CASSKTGTGGNEQFF
TGTGCCAGCAGTAAAACCGGGACAGGGGGAAATGAGCAGTTCTTC
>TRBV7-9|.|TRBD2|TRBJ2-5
CASSLGLAGSQETQYF
TGTGCCAGCAGCTTAGGACTAGCGGGGTCCCAAGAGACCCAGTACTTC
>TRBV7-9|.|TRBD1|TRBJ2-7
CASSTTGGGEQYF
TGTGCCAGCAGCACGACAGGGGGTGGTGAGCAGTACTTC
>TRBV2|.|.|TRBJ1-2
CASSEQAYYGYTF
TGTGCCAGCAGTGAACAGGCATATTATGGCTACACCTTC
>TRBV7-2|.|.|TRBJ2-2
CASSIGGTVTGELFF
TGTGCCAGCAGCATAGGAGGGACAGTCACCGGGGAGCTGTTTTTT
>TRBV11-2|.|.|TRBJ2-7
CASSFRFIRHNSYEQYF
TGTGCCAGCAGCTTTCGTTTTATCAGGCATAACTCCTACGAGCAGTACTTC
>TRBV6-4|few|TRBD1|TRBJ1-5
CASSDGTGGGQPQHF
TGTGCCAGCAGTGATGGGACAGGGGGAGGACAGCCCCAGCATTTT
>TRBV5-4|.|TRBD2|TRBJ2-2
CASGRGVTNTGELFF
TGTGCCAGTGGGCGGGGGGTTACGAACACCGGGGAGCTGTTTTTT
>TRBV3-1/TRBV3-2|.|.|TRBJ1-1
CASSQEAGNWRNTEAFF
TGTGCCAGCAGCCAAGAGGCAGGGAATTGGAGGAACACTGAAGCTTTCTTT
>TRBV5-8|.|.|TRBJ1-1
CASSQDRGTEAFF
TGTGCCAGCAGCCAGGACAGAGGCACTGAAGCTTTCTTT
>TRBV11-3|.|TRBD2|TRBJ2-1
CASSLKGSGGPTYNEQFF
TGTGCCAGCAGCTTAAAGGGTAGCGGGGGGCCGACCTACAATGAGCAGTTCTTC
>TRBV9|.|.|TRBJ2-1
CASSVVELYNEQFF
TGTGCCAGCAGCGTAGTCGAGTTATACAATGAGCAGTTCTTC
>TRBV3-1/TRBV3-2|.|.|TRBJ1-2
CASSPLSIWADLPYGYTF
TGTGCCAGCAGCCCGCTATCCATCTGGGCAGACCTACCTTATGGCTACACCTTC
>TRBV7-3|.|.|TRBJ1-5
CASSFTQRGGSQPQHF
TGTGCCAGCAGCTTCACCCAACGGGGGGGCAGCCAGCCCCAGCATTTT
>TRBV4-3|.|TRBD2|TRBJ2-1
CASSQVSSGYNEQFF
TGCGCCAGCAGCCAAGTTTCTAGCGGATACAATGAGCAGTTCTTC
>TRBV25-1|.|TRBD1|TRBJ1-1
CASSRQGRTEAFF
TGTGCCAGCAGCCGACAGGGAAGGACTGAAGCTTTCTTT
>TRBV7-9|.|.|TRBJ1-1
CASSYGEGVNTEAFF
TGTGCCAGCAGTTATGGGGAGGGGGTAAACACTGAAGCTTTCTTT
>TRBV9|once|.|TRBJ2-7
CASSPTSGYHEQYF
TGTGCCAGCAGCCCTACCTCAGGGTACCACGAGCAGTACTTC
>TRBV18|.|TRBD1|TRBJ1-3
CASSPGQDITGNTIYF
TGTGCCAGCTCACCGGGACAGGATATAACTGGAAACACCATATATTTT
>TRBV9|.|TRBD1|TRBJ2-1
CASTMGTGNYNEQFF
TGTGCCAGCACCATGGGGACAGGGAACTACAATGAGCAGTTCTTC
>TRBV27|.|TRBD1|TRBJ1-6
CASSQGAFYNSPLHF
TGTGCCAGCAGTCAGGGGGCCTTCTATAATTCACCCCTCCACTTT
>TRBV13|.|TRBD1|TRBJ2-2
CASSSRTGTGELFF
TGTGCCAGCAGCTCCCGGACAGGGACCGGGGAGCTGTTTTTT